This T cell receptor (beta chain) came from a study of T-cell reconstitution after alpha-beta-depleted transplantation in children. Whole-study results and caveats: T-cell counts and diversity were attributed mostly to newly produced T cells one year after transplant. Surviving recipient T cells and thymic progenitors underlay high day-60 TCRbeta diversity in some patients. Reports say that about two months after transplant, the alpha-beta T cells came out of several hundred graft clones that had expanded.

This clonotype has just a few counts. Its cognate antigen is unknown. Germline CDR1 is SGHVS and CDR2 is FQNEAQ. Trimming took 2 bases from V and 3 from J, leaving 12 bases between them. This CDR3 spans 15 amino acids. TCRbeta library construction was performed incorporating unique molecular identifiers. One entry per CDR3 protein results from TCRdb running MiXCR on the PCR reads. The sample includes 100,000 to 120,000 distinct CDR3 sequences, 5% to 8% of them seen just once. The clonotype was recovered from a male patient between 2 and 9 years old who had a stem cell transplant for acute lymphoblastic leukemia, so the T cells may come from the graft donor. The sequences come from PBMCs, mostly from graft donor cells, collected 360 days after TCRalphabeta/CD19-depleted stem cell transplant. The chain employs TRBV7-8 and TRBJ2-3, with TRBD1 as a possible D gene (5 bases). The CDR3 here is CASSLRGVGTDTQYF. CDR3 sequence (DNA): TGTGCCAGCAGCTTAAGGGGTGTTGGGACAGATACGCAGTATTTT.